Listed below are T cell receptor beta chains from one sample, sequenced in a study of cytomegalovirus exposure and HLA in healthy donors. The table came from immunoSEQ multiplex PCR; TCRdb's copy has only in-frame clones and leaves some out. The table includes roughly 100,000 clones, 69% detected once. Sequenced sample: PBMCs. The receptors come from a man aged 25 to 40 in good health and CMV-seronegative. CDR3s include the opening cysteine and the closing phenylalanine or tryptophan. D genes are given only for firm matches. Clone size is stated in some rows and not others, as once, few, many or a class when expanded.

-	14	TRBD2	TRBV13	TRBJ2-7	TGTGCCAGCAGCGGGGGACTAGCACAATACGAGCAGTACTTC	CASSGGLAQYEQYF
-	17	TRBD1	TRBV9	TRBJ2-6	TGTGCCAGCAGCCCAGACAGGGTTAGAGCTGGGGCCAACGGCCTGACTTTC	CASSPDRVRAGANGLTF
-	20	TRBD2	TRBV4-3	TRBJ2-1	TGCGCCAGCAGCCGACAAAAAAGCGGACTAGCGGGAGATAGTAGAGGTGAGCAGTTCTTC	CASSRQKSGLAGDSRGEQFF
few	15	-	TRBV11-2	TRBJ2-5	TGTGCCAGCAGCTTCGTTGGACAGAACCAAGAGACCCAGTACTTC	CASSFVGQNQETQYF
-	11	-	TRBV28	TRBJ1-4	TGTGCCAGCAGCCTCACAAGAAAACTGTTTTTT	CASSLTRKLFF
-	13	-	TRBV27	TRBJ1-2	TGTGCCAGCAGTTTACGGGGGAACTATGGCTACACCTTC	CASSLRGNYGYTF
-	15	-	TRBV4-3	TRBJ2-1	TGCGCCAGCAGCCTCAGGCCCGTGGGGGGATATGAGCAGTTCTTC	CASSLRPVGGYEQFF
-	15	TRBD2	TRBV19	TRBJ2-7	TGTGCCAGTAGCCTCCAGCGGGGAGTTAGCAACGAGCAGTACTTC	CASSLQRGVSNEQYF
-	18	TRBD1	TRBV19	TRBJ2-2	TGTGCCAGTAGTATCCCTCTCCACAGGGGGCCGACCACCGGGGAGCTGTTTTTT	CASSIPLHRGPTTGELFF
-	14	-	TRBV5-1	TRBJ2-5	TGCGCCAGCAGCTCTGTACGGACAGTTGAGACCCAGTACTTC	CASSSVRTVETQYF
-	14	-	TRBV28	TRBJ1-1	TGTGCCAGCAGTTTCCAGGGATACTACACTGAAGCTTTCTTT	CASSFQGYYTEAFF
-	15	TRBD2	TRBV7-3	TRBJ2-7	TGTGCCAGCAGCCCAGGACTAGCCGGCCCCCACGAGCAGTACTTC	CASSPGLAGPHEQYF
-	17	TRBD1	TRBV28	TRBJ1-2	TGTGCCAGCAGTCCACCGACAGGGGTTGGAAATAACTATGGCTACACCTTC	CASSPPTGVGNNYGYTF
-	15	-	TRBV15	TRBJ2-5	TGTGCCACCAGCAGTGGGGCGGAAGGGAGGGAGACCCAGTACTTC	CATSSGAEGRETQYF
-	16	TRBD2	TRBV7-2	TRBJ2-2	TGTGCCAGCAGGCCCCCGGGACTAGTAACCACCGGGGAGCTGTTTTTT	CASRPPGLVTTGELFF
-	13	-	TRBV6-6	TRBJ1-1	TGTGCCAGCTCCGGTTACTCAAACACTGAAGCTTTCTTT	CASSGYSNTEAFF
-	13	-	TRBV7-9	TRBJ2-5	TGTGCCAGCAGCCCGACTAGGTCGGAGACCCAGTACTTC	CASSPTRSETQYF
few	15	TRBD1	TRBV7-9	TRBJ1-2	TGTGCCAGCAGACCCGGACAGGGGGCTAACTATGGCTACACCTTC	CASRPGQGANYGYTF
-	14	TRBD1	TRBV28	TRBJ1-3	TGTGCCAGCAGTCCCGGGACAGATGGAAACACCATATATTTT	CASSPGTDGNTIYF
-	14	-	TRBV5-6	TRBJ2-7	TGTGCCAGCAGCGGGAGTCCAGATAGCTACGAGCAGTACTTC	CASSGSPDSYEQYF
-	15	TRBD1	TRBV6-1	TRBJ1-5	TGTGCCAGCCAGGGGGCCTATAATACCAATCAGCCCCAGCATTTT	CASQGAYNTNQPQHF
-	13	-	TRBV19	TRBJ1-6	TGTGCCAGTAGTATTAGTACAGGTCGACCCCTCCACTTT	CASSISTGRPLHF
-	15	TRBD2	TRBV2	TRBJ2-1	TGTGCCAGCAGTCGGGAGGAGAGAGGGTACAATGAGCAGTTCTTC	CASSREERGYNEQFF
-	14	TRBD2	TRBV9	TRBJ2-4	TGTGCCAGCAGCGCTGCGGGAGGGGATCGTATTCAGTACTTC	CASSAAGGDRIQYF
-	14	TRBD2	TRBV5-5	TRBJ2-5	TGTGCCAGCAGTCTAGGCAGCGGGGCTCCGAGAGATCACTTC	CASSLGSGAPRDHF
-	14	TRBD1	TRBV13	TRBJ2-7	TGTGCCAGCAGTACAGGACAGGCCTCAACGGAGCAGTACTTC	CASSTGQASTEQYF
-	15	-	TRBV18	TRBJ2-1	TGTGCCAGCTCACCAGGGACTCCGATCCAGTCGGAGCAGTTCTTC	CASSPGTPIQSEQFF
once	16	TRBD1	TRBV7-2	TRBJ2-7	TGTGCCAGCAGCGTATATGGACAGGGGGAAAACTACGAGCAGTACTTC	CASSVYGQGENYEQYF
once	14	TRBD1	TRBV2	TRBJ1-2	TGTGCCAGCAGTGGGACAGGGGGCAGCTATGGCTACACCTTC	CASSGTGGSYGYTF
-	14	TRBD1	TRBV11-3	TRBJ2-7	TGTGCCAGCAGCACCCGACAGGGTTCCTACGAGCAGTACTTC	CASSTRQGSYEQYF
-	17	TRBD2	TRBV5-1	TRBJ2-1	TGCGCCAGCAGCTTGGTGGCTAGCGGGAGCTCTGGCAATGAGCAGTTCTTC	CASSLVASGSSGNEQFF
-	18	TRBD1	TRBV5-8	TRBJ2-6	TGTGCCAGCCCTGGGGACAGGGGGAAATGGTCTGGGGCCAACGGCCTGACTTTC	CASPGDRGKWSGANGLTF
-	21	-	TRBV5-1	TRBJ2-6	TGCGCCAGCAGCTTGACGCCGGACAGAGCCCTCGGAAGCGGTGGGGCCAACGGCCTGACTTTC	CASSLTPDRALGSGGANGLTF
-	18	TRBD1	TRBV4-3	TRBJ1-6	TGCGCCAGCAGCCAAGTAGGGAGAGGACAGGTCTATAATTCACCCCTCCACTTT	CASSQVGRGQVYNSPLHF
-	14	-	TRBV7-2	TRBJ1-1	TGTGCCAGCAGCTTAGATCAGGTGAACACTGAAGCTTTCTTT	CASSLDQVNTEAFF
-	14	-	TRBV6-1	TRBJ2-7	TGTGCCAGCAGTGAATCTGGGGCCTTGTACGAGCAGTACTTC	CASSESGALYEQYF
-	13	-	TRBV29-1	TRBJ1-5	TGCAGCGTTCGCGCAGGGGCTAATCAGCCCCAGCATTTT	CSVRAGANQPQHF
-	18	TRBD2	TRBV7-2	TRBJ2-1	TGTGCCAGCAGCACAAAGCCCGGACTAGCGGAGAGTACAATGGGGCAGTTCTTC	CASSTKPGLAESTMGQFF
-	13	TRBD2	TRBV11-1	TRBJ2-7	TGTGCCAGCAGCTTTGGACTAGTGGGCGAGCAGTACTTC	CASSFGLVGEQYF
once	15	-	TRBV9	TRBJ2-3	TGTGCCAGCAGCTCCCAAGGGGTTAGCACAGATACGCAGTATTTT	CASSSQGVSTDTQYF
-	13	-	TRBV6-6	TRBJ1-2	TGTGCCAGCAGTTATCTTGAGGAAGGAGGCTACACCTTC	CASSYLEEGGYTF
-	17	TRBD1	TRBV5-1	TRBJ2-2	TGCGCCAGCAGCTTGGCTGACAGGGGCATCAACACCGGGGAGCTGTTTTTT	CASSLADRGINTGELFF
-	13	-	TRBV29-1	TRBJ1-1	TGCAGCGTTGTGGCCCAGTGGAACACTGAAGCTTTCTTT	CSVVAQWNTEAFF
-	16	-	TRBV18	TRBJ2-3	TGTGCCAGCTCACCACCATCGGGACACCTCACAGATACGCAGTATTTT	CASSPPSGHLTDTQYF
-	17	TRBD1	TRBV18	TRBJ2-1	TGTGCCAGCTCACCGAACTCGGGACAGGGGGTCTACAATGAGCAGTTCTTC	CASSPNSGQGVYNEQFF
-	14	-	TRBV28	TRBJ1-2	TGTGCCAGCACCCCGGGAGGGGGGGGGTATGGCTACACCTTC	CASTPGGGGYGYTF
-	16	-	TRBV28	TRBJ2-7	TGTGCCAGCAGTTTCACCACTGGGGAGTTGGTCTACGAGCAGTACTTC	CASSFTTGELVYEQYF
once	15	TRBD2	TRBV6-1	TRBJ2-2	TGTGCCAGCCACAAGATCTGGGGGGGAGGAGGGGAGCTGTTTTTT	CASHKIWGGGGELFF
-	16	TRBD1	TRBV7-9	TRBJ1-1	TGTGCCAGCAGCTTAACAGGGGGAGTCATGAACACTGAAGCTTTCTTT	CASSLTGGVMNTEAFF
-	16	-	TRBV11-2	TRBJ1-1	TGTGCCAGCAGCTATCATCAACAGGTCGGCCGGACTGAAGCTTTCTTT	CASSYHQQVGRTEAFF
few	16	TRBD1	TRBV5-5	TRBJ2-1	TGTGCCAGCAGCTTCTCCCGGGACAGACTCTACAATGAGCAGTTCTTC	CASSFSRDRLYNEQFF
-	18	-	TRBV28	TRBJ2-6	TGTGCCAGCAGCCAAATCCCAAAGCTCCTCTCTGGGGCCAACGTCCTGACTTTC	CASSQIPKLLSGANVLTF
-	17	-	TRBV4-2	TRBJ2-1	TGTGCCAGCAGCCAACCCTACGAGAAGAGCTCCTACAATGAGCAGTTCTTC	CASSQPYEKSSYNEQFF
once	14	-	TRBV7-2	TRBJ1-5	TGTGCCAGCAGCTACCAGCGTGTTGCTCAGCCCCAGCATTTT	CASSYQRVAQPQHF